The clone carrying this T cell receptor beta chain has only one observation. The antigen is not known. The sample belongs to a study of vaccination effects on CD4 cells after COVID-19. The protocol was immunoSEQ multiplex PCR, while the TCRdb copy is restricted to in-frame clones and leaves out a portion. The table includes tens of thousands of clones, 74% detected once. Study results and limitations: Early post-infection timepoints were absent, and convalescent patients were few.

Expansion of antigen-specific CD4+ T cells with viral peptide pools was carried out by the ViraFEST assay before sequencing. Isolating CD4+ T cells followed approximately 10 days of culture. The cohort was immunized with two doses of either the BNT162b2 or mRNA-1273 vaccine. For each well, 1.5 million to 2 million PBMC were cultured with 10 IU/ml IL-2 and 8.5 to 10 ug/ml peptides. Trimming shortened V by 0 bases and J by 1 base, and 9 bases separated the two germline ends. The CDR3 spans 15 residues. CDR1 and CDR2 (germline): LNHNV, YYDKDF (reference sequence). The clonotype comes from a human donor who received a COVID-19 vaccine. The chain combines TRBV15 with TRBJ2-5; D not resolved. The sequencing here drew on CD4+ T cells from PBMCs cultured with HCoV-229E spike peptides, taken after COVID-19 vaccination. Here the CDR3 reads CATSRDSSLQETQYF. In DNA form, the CDR3 reads TGTGCCACCAGCAGAGATAGCAGTCTCCAAGAGACCCAGTACTTC.